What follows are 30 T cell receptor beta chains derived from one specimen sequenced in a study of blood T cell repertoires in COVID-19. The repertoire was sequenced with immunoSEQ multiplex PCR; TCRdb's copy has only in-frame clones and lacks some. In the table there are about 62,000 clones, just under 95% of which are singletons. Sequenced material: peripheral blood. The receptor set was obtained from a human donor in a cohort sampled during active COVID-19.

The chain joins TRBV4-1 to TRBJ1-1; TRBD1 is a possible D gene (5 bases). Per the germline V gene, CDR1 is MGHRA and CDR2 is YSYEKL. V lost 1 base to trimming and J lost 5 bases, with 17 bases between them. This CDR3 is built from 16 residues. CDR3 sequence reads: CASSQVGGQGGTEAFF. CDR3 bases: TGCGCCAGCAGCCAAGTAGGTGGGCAGGGAGGTACTGAAGCTTTCTTT.

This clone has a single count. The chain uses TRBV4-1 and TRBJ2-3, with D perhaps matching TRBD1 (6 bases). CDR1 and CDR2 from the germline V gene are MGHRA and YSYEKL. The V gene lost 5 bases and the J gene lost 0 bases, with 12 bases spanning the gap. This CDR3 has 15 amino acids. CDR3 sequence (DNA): TGCGCCAGCAGCGAGGCAGGGGTTAGCACAGATACGCAGTATTTT. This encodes CASSEAGVSTDTQYF.

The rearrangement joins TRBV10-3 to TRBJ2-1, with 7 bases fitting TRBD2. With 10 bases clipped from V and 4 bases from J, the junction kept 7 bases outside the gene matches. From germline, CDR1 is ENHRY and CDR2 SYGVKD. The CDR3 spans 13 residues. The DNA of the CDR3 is TGTGCCACACTAGGGACTACTTACAATGAGCAGTTCTTC. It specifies CATLGTTYNEQFF.

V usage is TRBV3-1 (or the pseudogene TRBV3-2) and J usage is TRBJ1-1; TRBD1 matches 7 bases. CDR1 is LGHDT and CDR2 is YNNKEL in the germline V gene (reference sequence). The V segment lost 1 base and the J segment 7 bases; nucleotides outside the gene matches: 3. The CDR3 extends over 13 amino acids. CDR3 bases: TGTGCCAGCAGCCAAGGAGGGACAGTTGAAGCTTTCTTT. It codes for CASSQGGTVEAFF.

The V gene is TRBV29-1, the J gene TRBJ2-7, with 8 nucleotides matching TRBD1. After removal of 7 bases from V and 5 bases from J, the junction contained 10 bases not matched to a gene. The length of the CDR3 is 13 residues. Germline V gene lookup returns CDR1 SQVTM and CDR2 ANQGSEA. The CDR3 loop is CSAVRGRGHEQYF. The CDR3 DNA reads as TGCAGCGCTGTCAGGGGGCGTGGACACGAGCAGTACTTC.

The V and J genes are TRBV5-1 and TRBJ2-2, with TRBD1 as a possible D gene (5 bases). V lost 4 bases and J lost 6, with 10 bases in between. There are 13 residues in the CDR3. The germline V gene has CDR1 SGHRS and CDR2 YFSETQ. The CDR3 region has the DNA TGCGCCAGCAGCGTCTCAGGGCCCGGGGAGCTGTTTTTT. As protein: CASSVSGPGELFF.

Here the CDR3 reads CASIRGYQETQYF. CDR3 sequence (DNA): TGTGCCAGCATTAGGGGATACCAAGAGACCCAGTACTTC. This rearrangement joins TRBV2 to TRBJ2-5, with D perhaps matching TRBD1 (5 bases). Trimming cost V 7 bases and J 0 bases, with 9 bases left between them. CDR1 SNHLY and CDR2 FYNNEI come from the germline V gene. CDR3 size: 13 residues.

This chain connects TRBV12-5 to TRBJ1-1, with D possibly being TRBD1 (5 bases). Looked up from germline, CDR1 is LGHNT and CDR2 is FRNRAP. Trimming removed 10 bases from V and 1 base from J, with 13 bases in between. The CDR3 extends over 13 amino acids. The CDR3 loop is CATSQGPNTEAFF. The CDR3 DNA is TGTGCTACCTCTCAGGGCCCGAACACTGAAGCTTTCTTT.

For the CDR3, the DNA is TGTGCCAGCTCACCACTACGGGAGGGGGCAACAGATACGCAGTATTTT. Amino acid sequence: CASSPLREGATDTQYF. The V gene is TRBV18, the J gene TRBJ2-3, with D perhaps matching TRBD2 (8 bases). V shed 1 base and J shed 3 bases, with 14 bases lying between them. The CDR3 runs 16 residues. Germline values: CDR1 KGHSH, CDR2 LQKENI.

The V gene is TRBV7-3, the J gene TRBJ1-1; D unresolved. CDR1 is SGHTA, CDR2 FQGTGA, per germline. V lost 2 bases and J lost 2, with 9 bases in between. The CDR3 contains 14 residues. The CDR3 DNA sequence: TGTGCCAGCAGCTTAGGATCGGGTAACACTGAAGCTTTCTTT. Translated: CASSLGSGNTEAFF.

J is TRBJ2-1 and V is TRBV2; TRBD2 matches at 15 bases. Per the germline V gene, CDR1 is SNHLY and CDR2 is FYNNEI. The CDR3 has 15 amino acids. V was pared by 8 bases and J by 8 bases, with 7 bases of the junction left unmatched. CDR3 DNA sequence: TGTGCCAGCCACCGGACTAGCGGGAGGGCCCATGAGCAGTTCTTC. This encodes CASHRTSGRAHEQFF.

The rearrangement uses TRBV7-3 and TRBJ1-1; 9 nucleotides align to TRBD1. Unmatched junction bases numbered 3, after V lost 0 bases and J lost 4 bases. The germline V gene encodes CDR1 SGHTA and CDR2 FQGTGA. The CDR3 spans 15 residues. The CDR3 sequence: CASSLTRDRVTEAFF. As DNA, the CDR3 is TGTGCCAGCAGCTTAACGCGGGACAGGGTCACTGAAGCTTTCTTT.

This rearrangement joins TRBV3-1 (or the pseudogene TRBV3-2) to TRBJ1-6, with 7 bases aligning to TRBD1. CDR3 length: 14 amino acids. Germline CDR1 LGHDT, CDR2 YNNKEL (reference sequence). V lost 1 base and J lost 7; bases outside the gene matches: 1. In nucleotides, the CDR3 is TGTGCCAGCAGCCAAGGACAGGGAAATTCACCCCTCCACTTT. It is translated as CASSQGQGNSPLHF.

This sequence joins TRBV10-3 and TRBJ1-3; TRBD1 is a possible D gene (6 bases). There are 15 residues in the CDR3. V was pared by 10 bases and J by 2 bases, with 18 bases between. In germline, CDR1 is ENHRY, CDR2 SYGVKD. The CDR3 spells CATCPLSGAGNTIYF. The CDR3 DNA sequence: TGTGCCACCTGTCCATTGTCAGGGGCTGGAAACACCATATATTTT.

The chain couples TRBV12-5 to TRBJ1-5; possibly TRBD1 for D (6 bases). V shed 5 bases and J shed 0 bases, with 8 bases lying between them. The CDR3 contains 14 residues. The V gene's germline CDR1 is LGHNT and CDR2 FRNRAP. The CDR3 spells CASGPDSSNQPQHF. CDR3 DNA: TGTGCTAGTGGTCCGGACAGTAGCAATCAGCCCCAGCATTTT.

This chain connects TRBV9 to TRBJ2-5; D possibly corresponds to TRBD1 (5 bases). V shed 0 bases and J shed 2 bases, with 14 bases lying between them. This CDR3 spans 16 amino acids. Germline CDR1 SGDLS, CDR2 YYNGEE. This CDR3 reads CASSVDPGHVQETQYF. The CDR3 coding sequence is TGTGCCAGCAGCGTAGACCCAGGGCATGTTCAAGAGACCCAGTACTTC. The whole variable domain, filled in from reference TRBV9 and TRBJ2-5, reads DSGVTQTPKHLITATGQRVTLRCSPRSGDLSVYWYQQSLDQGLQFLIQYYNGEERAKGNILERFSAQQFPDLHSELNLSSLELGDSALYFCASSVDPGHVQETQYFGPGTRLLVL.

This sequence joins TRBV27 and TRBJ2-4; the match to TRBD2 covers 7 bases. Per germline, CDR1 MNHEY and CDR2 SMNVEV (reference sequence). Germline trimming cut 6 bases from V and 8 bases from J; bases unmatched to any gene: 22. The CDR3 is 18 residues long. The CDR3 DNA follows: TGTGCCAGCAGACCCTCGGCGGGGGATTGGTATAGGGTGGACATTCAGTACTTC. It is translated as CASRPSAGDWYRVDIQYF.

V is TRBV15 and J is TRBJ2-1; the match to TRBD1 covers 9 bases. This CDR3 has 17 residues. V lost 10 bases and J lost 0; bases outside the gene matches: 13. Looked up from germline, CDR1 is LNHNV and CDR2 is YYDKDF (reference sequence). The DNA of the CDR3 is TGTGCCAGTACAGGGGGCGAGGCGGGGGCCTCCTACAATGAGCAGTTCTTC. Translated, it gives CASTGGEAGASYNEQFF.

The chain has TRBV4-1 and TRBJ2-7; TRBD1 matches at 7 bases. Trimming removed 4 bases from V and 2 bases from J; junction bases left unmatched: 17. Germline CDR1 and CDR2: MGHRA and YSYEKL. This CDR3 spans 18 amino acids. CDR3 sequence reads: CASSPPRGGESLTYEQYF. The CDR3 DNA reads TGCGCCAGCAGCCCCCCCCGAGGGGGCGAATCCTTAACCTACGAGCAGTACTTC.

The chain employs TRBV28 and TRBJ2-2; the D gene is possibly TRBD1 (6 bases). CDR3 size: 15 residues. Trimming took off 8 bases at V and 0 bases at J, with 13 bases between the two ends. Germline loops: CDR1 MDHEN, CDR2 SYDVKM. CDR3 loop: CASLRGGPNTGELFF. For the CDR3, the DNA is TGTGCCAGCCTTCGAGGGGGTCCGAACACCGGGGAGCTGTTTTTT.

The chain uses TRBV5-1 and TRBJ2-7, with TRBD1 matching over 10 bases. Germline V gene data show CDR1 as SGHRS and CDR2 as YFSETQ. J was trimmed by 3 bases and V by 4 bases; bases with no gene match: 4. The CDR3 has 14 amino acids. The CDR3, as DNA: TGCGCCAGCAGCGCCGGACAGGGGGTCTACGAGCAGTACTTC. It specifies CASSAGQGVYEQYF.

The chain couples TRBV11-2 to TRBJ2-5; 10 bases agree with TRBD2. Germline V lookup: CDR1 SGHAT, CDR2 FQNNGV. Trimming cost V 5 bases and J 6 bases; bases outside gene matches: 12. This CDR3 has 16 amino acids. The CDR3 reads CASSPGLAGVGKTQYF. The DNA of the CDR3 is TGTGCCAGCAGCCCGGGCCTAGCGGGAGTCGGAAAGACCCAGTACTTC.

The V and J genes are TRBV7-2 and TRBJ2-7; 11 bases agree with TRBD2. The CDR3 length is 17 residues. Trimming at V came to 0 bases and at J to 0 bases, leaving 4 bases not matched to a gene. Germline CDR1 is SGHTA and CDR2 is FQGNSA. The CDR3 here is CASSLARGLAGSYEQYF. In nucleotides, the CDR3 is TGTGCCAGCAGCTTAGCGCGCGGACTAGCGGGCTCCTACGAGCAGTACTTC.

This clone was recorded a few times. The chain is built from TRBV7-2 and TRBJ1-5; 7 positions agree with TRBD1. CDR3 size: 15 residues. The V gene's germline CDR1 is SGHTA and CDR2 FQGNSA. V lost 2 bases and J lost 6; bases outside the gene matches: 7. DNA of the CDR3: TGTGCCAGCAGCTTATCTGTAGGGGGCAGTCAGCCCCAGCATTTT. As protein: CASSLSVGGSQPQHF.

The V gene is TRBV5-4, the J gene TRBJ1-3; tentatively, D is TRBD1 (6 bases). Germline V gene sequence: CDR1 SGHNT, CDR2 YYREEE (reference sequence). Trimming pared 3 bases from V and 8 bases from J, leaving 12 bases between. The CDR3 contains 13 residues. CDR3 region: CASSYAQGDTIYF. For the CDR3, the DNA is TGTGCCAGCAGCTACGCACAGGGTGACACCATATATTTT.

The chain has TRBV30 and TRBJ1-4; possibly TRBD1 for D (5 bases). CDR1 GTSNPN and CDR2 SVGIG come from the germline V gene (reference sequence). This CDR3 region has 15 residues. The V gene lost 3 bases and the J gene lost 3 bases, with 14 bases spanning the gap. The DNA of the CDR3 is TGTGCCTGGAGGCCTGTAGGGGTTTCTAATGAAAAACTGTTTTTT. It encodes CAWRPVGVSNEKLFF.

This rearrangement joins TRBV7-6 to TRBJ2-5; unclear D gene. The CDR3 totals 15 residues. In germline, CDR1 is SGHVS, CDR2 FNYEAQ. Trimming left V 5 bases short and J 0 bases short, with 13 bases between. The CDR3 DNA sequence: TGTGCCAGCAGCCCAGAGGCCGGATACCAAGAGACCCAGTACTTC. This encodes CASSPEAGYQETQYF. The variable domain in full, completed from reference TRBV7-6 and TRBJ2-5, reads GAGVSQSPRYKVTKRGQDVALRCDPISGHVSLYWYRQALGQGPEFLTYFNYEAQQDKSGLPNDRFSAERPEGSISTLTIQRTEQRDSAMYRCASSPEAGYQETQYFGPGTRLLVL.

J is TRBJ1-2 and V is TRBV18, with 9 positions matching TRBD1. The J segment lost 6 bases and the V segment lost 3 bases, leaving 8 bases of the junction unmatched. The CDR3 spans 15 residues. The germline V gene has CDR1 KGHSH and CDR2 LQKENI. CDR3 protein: CASSPGTGRINGYTF. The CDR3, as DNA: TGTGCCAGCTCACCCGGGACAGGGAGGATCAATGGCTACACCTTC.

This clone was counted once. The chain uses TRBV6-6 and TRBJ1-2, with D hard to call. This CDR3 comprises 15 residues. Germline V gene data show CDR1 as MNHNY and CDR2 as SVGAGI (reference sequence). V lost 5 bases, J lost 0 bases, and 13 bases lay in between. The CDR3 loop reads CASSPRAGANYGYTF. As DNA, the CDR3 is TGTGCCAGCAGTCCCCGAGCGGGAGCTAACTATGGCTACACCTTC.

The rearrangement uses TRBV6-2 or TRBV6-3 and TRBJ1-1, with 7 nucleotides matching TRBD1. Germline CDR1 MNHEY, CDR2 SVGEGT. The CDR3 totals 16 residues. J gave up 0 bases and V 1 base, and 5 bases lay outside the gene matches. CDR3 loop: CASSYLRGTVNTEAFF. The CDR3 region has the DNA TGTGCCAGCAGTTACTTGAGAGGGACAGTGAACACTGAAGCTTTCTTT.